Sequencing of this TCR beta chain was carried out in a study of early T cells in non-severe SARS-CoV-2 infection. The CDR3 runs 15 residues. J gave up 2 bases and V 7 bases, and 9 bases lay outside the gene matches. This clonotype occurred many times. Researchers tagged individual cDNA molecules with unique molecular identifiers. TCRdb ran MiXCR on the 5' RACE reads and lists one entry per CDR3 protein. This table holds 60,000 to 90,000 distinct CDR3 sequences, roughly 9.4% found once. This clonotype was sampled from an adult who was a healthcare worker with PCR-confirmed SARS-CoV-2 infection or an uninfected control (not recorded which). The rearrangement joins TRBV6-7 to TRBJ2-5; 8 positions match TRBD1. TRBV6-7 is an ORF, with its function uncertain. Sequenced: whole blood. The CDR3: CASTAWRDRQETQYF. The CDR3 DNA follows: TGTGCCAGCACCGCTTGGAGGGACAGGCAAGAGACCCAGTACTTC.